Listed below are T cell receptor beta chains from one sample, sequenced in a study of blood T cell repertoires in COVID-19. Some clones are missing from TCRdb's copy, which holds only in-frame ones; the method was immunoSEQ multiplex PCR. The table shows 140,000 to 150,000 clones, with roughly 88% occurring only once. The specimen sequenced was peripheral blood. These receptors all stem from a woman between 45 and 60 years old with acute or convalescent COVID-19. The conserved cysteine and the conserved F or W are not part of the CDR3 here.

V gene: TRBV10-3; J gene: TRBJ1-3; CDR3 protein: AIQGDIRSGNTIY
V gene: TRBV10-2; J gene: TRBJ2-7; CDR3 protein: ASSESAGVSYEQY
V gene: TRBV28; J gene: TRBJ2-7; CDR3 protein: ASILSGLAGASEQY
V gene: TRBV5-1; J gene: TRBJ1-2; CDR3 protein: ASSLNRDKADGYT
V gene: TRBV5-4; J gene: TRBJ1-4; CDR3 protein: ASSLRARTTNEKLF
V gene: TRBV27; J gene: TRBJ1-2; CDR3 protein: ASSTWTGLNYGYT
V gene: TRBV10-3; J gene: TRBJ2-3; CDR3 protein: AIKGAFSTDTQY
V gene: TRBV2; J gene: TRBJ1-3; CDR3 protein: ASRGDTGNTIY
V gene: TRBV5-1; J gene: TRBJ2-6; CDR3 protein: ASSPRQAGANVLT
V gene: TRBV7-2; J gene: TRBJ1-2; CDR3 protein: ASSSILGGGDYGYT
V gene: TRBV14; J gene: TRBJ1-1; CDR3 protein: ASSLQGSGTEAF
V gene: TRBV11-2; J gene: TRBJ2-2; CDR3 protein: ASSPGGTGELF
V gene: TRBV7-8; J gene: TRBJ2-7; CDR3 protein: ASSLGQWSSYEQY
V gene: TRBV14; J gene: TRBJ1-2; CDR3 protein: ASSDDRDTYGPLGRYRYT
V gene: TRBV6-5; J gene: TRBJ2-7; CDR3 protein: ASSWVGGSPYEQY
V gene: TRBV2; J gene: TRBJ2-5; CDR3 protein: ASKLRTGGYSETQY
V gene: TRBV9; J gene: TRBJ2-1; CDR3 protein: ASSVEAQGANEQF
V gene: TRBV7-9; J gene: TRBJ1-5; CDR3 protein: ASSYTGMNQPQH
V gene: TRBV29-1; J gene: TRBJ2-1; CDR3 protein: SVDSGYNEQF
V gene: TRBV30; J gene: TRBJ1-5; CDR3 protein: AWSEKQGNQPQH
V gene: TRBV6-1; J gene: TRBJ1-4; CDR3 protein: ASSERKSGIAITNEKLF
V gene: TRBV11-2; J gene: TRBJ2-7; CDR3 protein: ASSLDLEGGKQY